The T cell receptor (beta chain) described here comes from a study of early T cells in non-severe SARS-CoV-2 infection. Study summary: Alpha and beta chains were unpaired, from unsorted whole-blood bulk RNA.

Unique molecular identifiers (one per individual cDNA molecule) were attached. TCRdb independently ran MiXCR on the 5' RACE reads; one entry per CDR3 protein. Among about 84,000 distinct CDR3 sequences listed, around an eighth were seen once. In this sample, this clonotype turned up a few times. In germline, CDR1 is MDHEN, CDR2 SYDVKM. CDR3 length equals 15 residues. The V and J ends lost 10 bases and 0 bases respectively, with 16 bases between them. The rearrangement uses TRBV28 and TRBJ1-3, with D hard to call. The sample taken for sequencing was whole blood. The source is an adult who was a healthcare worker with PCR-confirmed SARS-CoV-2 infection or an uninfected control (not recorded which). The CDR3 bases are TGTGCCACCAGCCTACAGCGGCGCTCTGGAAACACCATATATTTT. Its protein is CATSLQRRSGNTIYF.